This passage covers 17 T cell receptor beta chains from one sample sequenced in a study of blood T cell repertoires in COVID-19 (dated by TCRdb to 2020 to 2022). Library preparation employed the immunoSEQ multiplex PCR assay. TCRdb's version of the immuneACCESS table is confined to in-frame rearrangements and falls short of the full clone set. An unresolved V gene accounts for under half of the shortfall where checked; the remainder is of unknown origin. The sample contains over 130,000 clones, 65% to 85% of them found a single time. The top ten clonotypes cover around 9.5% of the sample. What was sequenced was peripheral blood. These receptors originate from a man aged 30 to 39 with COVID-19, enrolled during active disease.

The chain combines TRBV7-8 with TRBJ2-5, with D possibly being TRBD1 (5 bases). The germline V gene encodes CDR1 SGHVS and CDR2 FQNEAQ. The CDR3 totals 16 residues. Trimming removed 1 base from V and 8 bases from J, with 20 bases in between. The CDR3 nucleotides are TGTGCCAGCAGCTTAGTTCAGGGCAGCCGCTCTGTAACCCAGTACTTC. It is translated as CASSLVQGSRSVTQYF. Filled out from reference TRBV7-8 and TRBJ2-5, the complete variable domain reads GAGVSQSPRYKVAKRGQDVALRCDPISGHVSLFWYQQALGQGPEFLTYFQNEAQLDKSGLPSDRFFAERPEGSVSTLKIQRTQQEDSAVYLCASSLVQGSRSVTQYFGPGTRLLVL.

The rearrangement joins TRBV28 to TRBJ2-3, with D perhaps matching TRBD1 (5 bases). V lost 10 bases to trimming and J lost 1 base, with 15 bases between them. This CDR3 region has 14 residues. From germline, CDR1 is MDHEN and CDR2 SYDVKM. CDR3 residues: CATNTVGGTDTQYF. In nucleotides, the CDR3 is TGTGCCACCAACACGGTAGGGGGCACAGATACGCAGTATTTT.

This CDR3 reads CASSVRTGDNEQFF. Here the CDR3 DNA reads TGTGCCAGCAGCGTGCGGACTGGGGACAATGAGCAGTTCTTC. The chain joins TRBV7-2 to TRBJ2-1; the D gene is possibly TRBD2 (5 bases). The germline V and J ends were trimmed by 5 bases and 5 bases, with 13 bases remaining between them. Germline CDR1 reads SGHTA; CDR2 reads FQGNSA. The CDR3 has 14 residues.

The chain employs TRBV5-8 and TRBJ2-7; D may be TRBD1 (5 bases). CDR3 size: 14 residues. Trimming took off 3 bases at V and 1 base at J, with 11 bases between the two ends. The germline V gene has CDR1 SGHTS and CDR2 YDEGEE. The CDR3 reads CASSWGRDSYEQYF. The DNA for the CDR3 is TGTGCCAGCAGCTGGGGCAGGGATTCCTACGAGCAGTACTTC.

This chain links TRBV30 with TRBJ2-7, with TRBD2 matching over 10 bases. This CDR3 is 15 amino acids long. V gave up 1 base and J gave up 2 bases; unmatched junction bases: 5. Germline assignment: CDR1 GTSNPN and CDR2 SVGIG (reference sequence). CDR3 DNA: TGTGCCTGGAGTGGAAGCGGGAGGGGGGCCTACGAGCAGTACTTC. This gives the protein CAWSGSGRGAYEQYF.

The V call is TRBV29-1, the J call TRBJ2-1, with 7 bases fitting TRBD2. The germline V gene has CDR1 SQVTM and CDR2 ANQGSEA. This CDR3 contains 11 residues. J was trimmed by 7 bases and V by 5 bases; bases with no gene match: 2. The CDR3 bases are TGCAGCGTTCGCGGGGGTAATGAGCAGTTCTTC. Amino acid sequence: CSVRGGNEQFF.

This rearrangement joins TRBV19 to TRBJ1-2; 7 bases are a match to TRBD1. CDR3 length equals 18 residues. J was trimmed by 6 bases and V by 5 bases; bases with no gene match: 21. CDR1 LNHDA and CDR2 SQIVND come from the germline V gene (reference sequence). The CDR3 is CASSFSTFGTAFVDGYTF. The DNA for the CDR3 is TGTGCCAGTAGTTTTTCAACGTTCGGGACAGCTTTTGTAGATGGCTACACCTTC. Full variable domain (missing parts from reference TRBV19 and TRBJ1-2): DGGITQSPKYLFRKEGQNVTLSCEQNLNHDAMYWYRQDPGQGLRLIYYSQIVNDFQKGDIAEGYSVSREKKESFPLTVTSAQKNPTAFYLCASSFSTFGTAFVDGYTFGSGTRLTVV.

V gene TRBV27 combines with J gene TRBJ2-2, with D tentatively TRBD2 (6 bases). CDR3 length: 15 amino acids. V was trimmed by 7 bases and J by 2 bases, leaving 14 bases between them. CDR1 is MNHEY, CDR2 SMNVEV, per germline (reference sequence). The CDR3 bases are TGTGCCAGCACTCGGGACTGGACAAACACCGGGGAGCTGTTTTTT. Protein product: CASTRDWTNTGELFF.

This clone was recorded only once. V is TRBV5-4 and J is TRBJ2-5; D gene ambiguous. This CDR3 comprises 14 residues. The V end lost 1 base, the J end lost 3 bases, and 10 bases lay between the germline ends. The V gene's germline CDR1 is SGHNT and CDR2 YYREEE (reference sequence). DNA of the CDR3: TGTGCCAGCAGCTTGAGACAAACGAAAGAGACCCAGTACTTC. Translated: CASSLRQTKETQYF.

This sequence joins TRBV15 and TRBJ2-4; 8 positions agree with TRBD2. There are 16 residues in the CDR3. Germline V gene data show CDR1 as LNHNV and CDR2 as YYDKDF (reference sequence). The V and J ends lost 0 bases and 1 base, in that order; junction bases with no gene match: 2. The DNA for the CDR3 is TGTGCCACCAGCAGAGATCAGCGGGGGGCCAAAAACATTCAGTACTTC. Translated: CATSRDQRGAKNIQYF.

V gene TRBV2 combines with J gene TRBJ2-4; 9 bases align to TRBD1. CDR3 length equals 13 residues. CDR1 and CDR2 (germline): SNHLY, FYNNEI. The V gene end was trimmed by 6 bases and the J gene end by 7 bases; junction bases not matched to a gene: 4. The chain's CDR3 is CASRQGAGNIQYF. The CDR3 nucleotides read TGTGCCAGCAGACAGGGGGCAGGGAACATTCAGTACTTC.

The CDR3 loop reads CASSYDGDQPQHF. The CDR3 coding sequence is TGTGCCAGCAGTTACGACGGGGATCAGCCCCAGCATTTT. This chain connects TRBV6-6 to TRBJ1-5; no firm D call. The CDR3 extends over 13 amino acids. Germline values: CDR1 MNHNY, CDR2 SVGAGI (reference sequence). The germline V and J ends were trimmed by 2 bases and 5 bases, with 7 bases remaining between them.

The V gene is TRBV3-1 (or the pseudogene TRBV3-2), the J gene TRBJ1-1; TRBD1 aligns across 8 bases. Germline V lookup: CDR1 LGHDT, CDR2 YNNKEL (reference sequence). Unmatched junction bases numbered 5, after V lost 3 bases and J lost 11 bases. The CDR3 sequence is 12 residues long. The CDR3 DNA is TGTGCCAGCAGCCACGAGGACAGGGTGGCTTTCTTT. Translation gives CASSHEDRVAFF.

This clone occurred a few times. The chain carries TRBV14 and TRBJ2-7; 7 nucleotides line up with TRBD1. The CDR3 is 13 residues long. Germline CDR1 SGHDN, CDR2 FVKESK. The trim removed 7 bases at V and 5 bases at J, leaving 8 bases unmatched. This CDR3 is CASKGYRGHEQYF. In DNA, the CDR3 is TGTGCCAGCAAAGGTTACAGGGGTCACGAGCAGTACTTC.

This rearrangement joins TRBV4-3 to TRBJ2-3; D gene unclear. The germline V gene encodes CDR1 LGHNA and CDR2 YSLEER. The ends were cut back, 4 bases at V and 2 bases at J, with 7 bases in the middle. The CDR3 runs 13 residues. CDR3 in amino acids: CASSPRITDTQYF. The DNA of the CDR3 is TGCGCCAGCAGCCCTAGGATCACAGATACGCAGTATTTT.

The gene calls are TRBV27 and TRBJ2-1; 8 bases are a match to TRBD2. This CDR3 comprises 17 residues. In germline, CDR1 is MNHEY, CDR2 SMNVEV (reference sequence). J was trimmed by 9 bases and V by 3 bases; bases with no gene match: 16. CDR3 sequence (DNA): TGTGCCAGCAGTTTCCTCCTGTCCCTTAGCGGGAAGGGTGAGCAGTTCTTC. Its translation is CASSFLLSLSGKGEQFF.

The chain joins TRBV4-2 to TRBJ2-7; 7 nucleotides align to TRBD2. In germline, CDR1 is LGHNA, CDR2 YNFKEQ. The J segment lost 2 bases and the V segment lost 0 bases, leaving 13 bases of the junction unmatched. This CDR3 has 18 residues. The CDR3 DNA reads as TGTGCCAGCAGCCAAGATCTCCCCTTACTAGCGAGGGCCTACGAGCAGTACTTC. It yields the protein CASSQDLPLLARAYEQYF.